This TCR beta chain originates from a study of blood T cell repertoires in COVID-19. The CDR3 runs 14 residues. Assay used: immunoSEQ multiplex PCR; TCRdb lists only in-frame clones, some missing. The repertoire has around 150,000 clones, less than 85% of them found once; the top ten carry approximately 3.3%. This TCR was recovered from a human donor with acute or convalescent COVID-19. The donor label of this sample is uncertain. Sequencing was carried out using peripheral blood. This chain connects TRBV7-5 to TRBJ1-5; TRBD1, as called in the table, went unchecked against the DNA. TRBV7-5 counts as a pseudogene. The CDR3 bases are TGTGTCAGAACCGACAGGGGTTTGGAGCAGCCCCAGCATTTT. Amino acids: CVRTDRGLEQPQHF.